This T cell receptor beta chain was recorded in a study of cytomegalovirus exposure and HLA in healthy donors. The PCR made use of 60 Vbeta and 13 Jbeta primers. Assay used: immunoSEQ multiplex PCR; TCRdb lists only in-frame clones, some missing. The sample lists roughly 140,000 clones; about four fifths were seen once. The V gene end was trimmed by 1 base and the J gene end by 7 bases; junction bases not matched to a gene: 10. This CDR3 region has 15 residues. Germline lookup yields CDR1 SGHRS and CDR2 YFSETQ. The origin of this receptor is a man in his forties or fifties in good health and CMV-seropositive. The sample was PBMCs. The chain has TRBV5-1 and TRBJ2-7, with TRBD1 identical over 8 bases. This CDR3 reads CASSLTGQGLEEQYF. The DNA of the CDR3 is TGCGCCAGCAGCTTGACAGGACAGGGTCTTGAGGAGCAGTACTTC.